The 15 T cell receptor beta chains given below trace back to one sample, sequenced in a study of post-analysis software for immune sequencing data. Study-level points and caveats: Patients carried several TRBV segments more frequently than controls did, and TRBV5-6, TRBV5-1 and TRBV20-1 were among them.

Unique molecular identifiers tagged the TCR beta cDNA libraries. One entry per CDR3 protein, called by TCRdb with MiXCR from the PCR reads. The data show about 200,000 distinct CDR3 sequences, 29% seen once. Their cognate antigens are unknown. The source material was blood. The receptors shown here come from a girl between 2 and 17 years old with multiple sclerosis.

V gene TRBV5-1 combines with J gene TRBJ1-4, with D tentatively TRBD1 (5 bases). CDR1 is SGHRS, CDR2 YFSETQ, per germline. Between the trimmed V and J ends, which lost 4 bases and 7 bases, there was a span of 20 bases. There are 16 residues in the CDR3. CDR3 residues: CASSMGASGGIEKLFF. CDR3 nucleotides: TGCGCCAGCAGCATGGGAGCTTCCGGGGGGATTGAAAAACTGTTTTTT.

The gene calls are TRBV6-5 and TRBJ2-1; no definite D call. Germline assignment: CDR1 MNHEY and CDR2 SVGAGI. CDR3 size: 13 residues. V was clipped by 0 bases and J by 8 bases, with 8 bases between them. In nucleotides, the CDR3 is TGTGCCAGCAGTTACTCTACCGGTTATGAGCAGTTCTTC. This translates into CASSYSTGYEQFF.

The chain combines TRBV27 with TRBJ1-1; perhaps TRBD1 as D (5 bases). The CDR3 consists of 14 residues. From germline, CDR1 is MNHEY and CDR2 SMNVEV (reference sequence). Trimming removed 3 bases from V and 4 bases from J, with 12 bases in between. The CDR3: CASSFKGLITEAFF. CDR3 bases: TGTGCCAGCAGTTTTAAGGGGTTGATCACTGAAGCTTTCTTT.

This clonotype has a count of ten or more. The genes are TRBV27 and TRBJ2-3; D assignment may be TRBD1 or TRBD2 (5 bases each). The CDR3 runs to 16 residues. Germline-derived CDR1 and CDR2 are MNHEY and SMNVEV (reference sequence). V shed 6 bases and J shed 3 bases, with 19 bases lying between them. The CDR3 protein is CASSRGQGLLTDTQYF. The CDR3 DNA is TGTGCCAGCAGCCGGGGTCAGGGCTTATTGACAGATACGCAGTATTTT.

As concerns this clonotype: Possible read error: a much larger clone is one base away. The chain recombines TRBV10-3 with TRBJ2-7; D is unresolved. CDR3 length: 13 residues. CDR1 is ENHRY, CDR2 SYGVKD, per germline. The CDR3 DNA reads TGTGCCGTCAGTGACAAGGGTTCCTACGAGCAGTACTTC. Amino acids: CAVSDKGSYEQYF.

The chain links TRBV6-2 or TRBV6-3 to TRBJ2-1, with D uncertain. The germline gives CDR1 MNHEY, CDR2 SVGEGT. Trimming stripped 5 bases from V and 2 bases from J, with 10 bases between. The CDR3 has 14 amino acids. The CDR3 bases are TGTGCCAGCAGTAGCGCCTCGCCCTACAATGAGCAGTTCTTC. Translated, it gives CASSSASPYNEQFF.

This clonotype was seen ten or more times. The CDR3 coding sequence is TGCAGTACAACCCCGGGACTAGCGGGTTCCTACGAGCAGTACTTC. The encoded protein is CSTTPGLAGSYEQYF. The chain is built from TRBV20-1 and TRBJ2-7; 12 nucleotides match TRBD2. J lost 1 base, V lost 8 bases, and 9 bases had no gene match. CDR1 and CDR2 from the germline V gene are DFQATT and SNEGSKA (reference sequence). The length of the CDR3 is 15 residues.

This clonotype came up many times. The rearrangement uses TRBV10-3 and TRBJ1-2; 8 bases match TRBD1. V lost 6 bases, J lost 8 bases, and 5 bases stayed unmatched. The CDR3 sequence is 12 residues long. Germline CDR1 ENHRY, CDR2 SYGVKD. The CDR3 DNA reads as TGTGCCATCAGCAAGACAGGGGTCGGCTACACCTTC. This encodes CAISKTGVGYTF.

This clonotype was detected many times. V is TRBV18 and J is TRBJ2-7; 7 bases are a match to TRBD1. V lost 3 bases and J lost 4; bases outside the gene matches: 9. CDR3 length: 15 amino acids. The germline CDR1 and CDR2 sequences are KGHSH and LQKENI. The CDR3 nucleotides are TGTGCCAGCTCACCGGCGGCCAGGGGGACGTACGAGCAGTACTTC. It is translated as CASSPAARGTYEQYF.

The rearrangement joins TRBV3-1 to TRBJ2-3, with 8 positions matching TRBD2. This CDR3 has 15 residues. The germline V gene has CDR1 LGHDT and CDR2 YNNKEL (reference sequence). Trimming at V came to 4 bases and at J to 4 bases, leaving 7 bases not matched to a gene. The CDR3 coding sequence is TGTGCCAGCAGCCCAGGCGGGGGGATGGCAGATACGCAGTATTTT. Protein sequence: CASSPGGGMADTQYF.

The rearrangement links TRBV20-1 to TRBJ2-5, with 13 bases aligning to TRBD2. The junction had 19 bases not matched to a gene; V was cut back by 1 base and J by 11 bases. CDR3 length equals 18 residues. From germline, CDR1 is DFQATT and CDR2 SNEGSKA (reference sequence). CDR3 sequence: CSARVLSTSGGDYNEQYF. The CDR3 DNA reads TGCAGTGCTAGAGTTCTCTCTACTAGCGGGGGGGACTACAATGAGCAGTACTTC.

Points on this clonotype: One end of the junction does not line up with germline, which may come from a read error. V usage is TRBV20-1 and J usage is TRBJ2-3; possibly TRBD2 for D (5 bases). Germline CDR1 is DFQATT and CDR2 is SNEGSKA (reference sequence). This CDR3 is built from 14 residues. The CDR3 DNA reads TGCAGTACTAGAGATCGTACGAGCACAGATACGCAGTATTTT. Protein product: CSTRDRTSTDTQYF.

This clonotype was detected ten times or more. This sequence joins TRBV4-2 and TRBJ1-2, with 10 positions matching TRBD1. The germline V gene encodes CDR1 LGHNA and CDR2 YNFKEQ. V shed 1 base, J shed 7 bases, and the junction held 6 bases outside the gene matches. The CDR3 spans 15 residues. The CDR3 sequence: CASSQAGQGSGGYTF. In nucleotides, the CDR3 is TGTGCCAGCAGCCAAGCGGGACAGGGGTCTGGTGGCTACACCTTC.

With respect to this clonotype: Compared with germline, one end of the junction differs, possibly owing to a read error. The CDR3 sequence: CASSFDSTDMQYF. The CDR3 DNA follows: TGTGCCAGCAGTTTCGACAGCACAGATATGCAGTATTTT. The genes are TRBV12-3 or TRBV12-4 and TRBJ2-3, with TRBD1 as a possible D gene (5 bases). The CDR3 has 13 amino acids.

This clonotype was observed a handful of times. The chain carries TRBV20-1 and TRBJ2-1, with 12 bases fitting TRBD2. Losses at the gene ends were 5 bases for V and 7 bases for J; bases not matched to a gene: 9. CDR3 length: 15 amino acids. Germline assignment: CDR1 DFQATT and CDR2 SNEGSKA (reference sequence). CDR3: CSAQKTSGSGNEQFF. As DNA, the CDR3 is TGCAGTGCTCAAAAGACTAGCGGGAGTGGGAATGAGCAGTTCTTC.